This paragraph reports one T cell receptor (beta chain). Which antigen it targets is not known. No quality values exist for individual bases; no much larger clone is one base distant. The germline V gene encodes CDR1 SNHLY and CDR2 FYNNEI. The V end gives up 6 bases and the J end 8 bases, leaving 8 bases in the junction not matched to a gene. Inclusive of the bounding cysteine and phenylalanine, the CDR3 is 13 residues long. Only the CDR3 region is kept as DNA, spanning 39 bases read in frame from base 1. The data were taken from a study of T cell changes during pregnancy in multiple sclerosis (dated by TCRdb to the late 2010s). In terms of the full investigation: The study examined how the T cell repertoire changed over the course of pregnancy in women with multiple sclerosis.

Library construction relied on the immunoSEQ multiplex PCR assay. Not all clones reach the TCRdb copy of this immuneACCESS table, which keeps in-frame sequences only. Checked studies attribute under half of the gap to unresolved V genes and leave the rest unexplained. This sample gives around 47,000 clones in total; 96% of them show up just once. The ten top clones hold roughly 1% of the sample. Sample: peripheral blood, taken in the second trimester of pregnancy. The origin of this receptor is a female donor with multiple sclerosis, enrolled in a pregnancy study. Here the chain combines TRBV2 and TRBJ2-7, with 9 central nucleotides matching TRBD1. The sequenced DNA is TGTGCCAGCAGCCCCGGGACAGGGCTAAAGCAGTACTTC. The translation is CASSPGTGLKQYF.